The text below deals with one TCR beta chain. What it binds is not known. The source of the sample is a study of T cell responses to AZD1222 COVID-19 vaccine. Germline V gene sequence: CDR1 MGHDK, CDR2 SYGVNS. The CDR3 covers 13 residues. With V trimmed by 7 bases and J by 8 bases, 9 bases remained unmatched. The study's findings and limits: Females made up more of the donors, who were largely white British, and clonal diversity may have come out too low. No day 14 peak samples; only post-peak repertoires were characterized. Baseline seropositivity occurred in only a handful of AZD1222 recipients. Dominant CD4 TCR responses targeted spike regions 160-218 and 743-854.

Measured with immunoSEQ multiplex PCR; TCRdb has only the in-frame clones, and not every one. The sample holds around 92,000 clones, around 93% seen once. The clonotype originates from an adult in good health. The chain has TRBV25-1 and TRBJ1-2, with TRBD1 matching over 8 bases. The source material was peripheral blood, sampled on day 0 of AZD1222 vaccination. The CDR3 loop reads CASTPNRGNGYTF. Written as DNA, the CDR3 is TGTGCCAGCACCCCGAACAGGGGGAACGGCTACACCTTC.